The clone carrying this TCR beta chain was observed at least ten times. Its specificity is not known. V dropped 6 bases and J dropped 6 bases, with 11 bases sitting between them. The CDR3 loop spans 13 amino acids. Germline loops: CDR1 LNHDA, CDR2 SQIVND (reference sequence). This specimen comes from a study of Graves' ophthalmopathy and Graves' hyperthyroidism. Background on the study: Stable hyperthyroidism meant no progression to ophthalmopathy within 18 months of follow-up. General study findings and limits: Most clonotypes expanded in thyroid above 0.001 frequency were present in blood too.

Hyperthyroidism patients were newly diagnosed, under 2 months' duration, aged 18 to 65. Uncontrolled infections, other autoimmune diseases, pregnancy or lactation barred patients from enrollment. The sequenced template was RNA, covering the TCR beta CDR3 region. Scientists carried out first-round RT-PCR using HTBI primers and then a second-round multiplex PCR. TCRdb passed the multiplex PCR reads through MiXCR, listing each CDR3 protein once. The sample records over a million distinct CDR3 sequences, roughly two fifths being singletons. The specimen was peripheral blood or thyroid tissue (not recorded which). V is TRBV19 and J is TRBJ1-4, with D uncertain. The origin of this receptor is an adult man with Graves' hyperthyroidism. Here the CDR3 reads CASRTANDEKLFF. CDR3 DNA: TGTGCCAGTAGAACGGCAAATGATGAAAAACTGTTTTTT.